Listed here are 16 T cell receptor beta chains from one sample, sequenced in a study of glioma-infiltrating T cells. TCR alpha and beta CDR3 regions were amplified from RNA using iRepertoire nested multiplex PCR. Each CDR3 protein gets one entry after TCRdb re-called the multiplex PCR reads with MiXCR. The data show a few hundred thousand distinct CDR3 sequences, roughly two fifths seen once. The sample was glioma tissue, nonneoplastic brain tissue, or PBMCs (not recorded which). The source of these receptors is a human donor with low-grade glioma or glioblastoma, undergoing nonglioma brain surgery, or in good health (not recorded which).

V and J are TRBV27 and TRBJ2-3, with TRBD2 as a possible D gene (5 bases). Germline V gives CDR1 MNHEY, CDR2 SMNVEV (reference sequence). V was clipped by 6 bases and J by 5 bases, with 15 bases between them. The CDR3 extends over 14 amino acids. CDR3 protein: CASSVEGVVDTQYF. The DNA of the CDR3 is TGTGCCAGCAGCGTAGAGGGAGTGGTAGATACGCAGTATTTT.

To note about this clonotype: A much larger clone is a single base away; this may be a read error. No conserved phenylalanine or tryptophan ends this CDR3, so it is likely a read error. The genes are TRBV20-1 and TRBJ2-5; D is unclear. Germline V gene data show CDR1 as DFQATT and CDR2 as SNEGSKA (reference sequence). V lost 1 base and J lost 2, with 11 bases in between. CDR3 length equals 14 residues. CDR3 sequence (DNA): TGCAGTGCTAGAGTGGCACCAGGACAAGAGACCCAGTACCTC. Amino acid sequence: CSARVAPGQETQYL.

This clonotype has only a few counts. The chain has TRBV6-2 or TRBV6-3 and TRBJ2-7, with 8 nucleotides matching TRBD1. With V trimmed by 2 bases and J by 6 bases, 6 bases remained unmatched. The CDR3 extends over 14 amino acids. Per the germline V gene, CDR1 is MNHEY and CDR2 is SVGEGT. The CDR3 bases are TGTGCCAGCAGTTACCCCCAGGGGGCTTTCGAGCAGTACTTC. This codes for CASSYPQGAFEQYF.

In this sample, this clonotype turned up a few times. The chain is built from TRBV28 and TRBJ1-4; D is undetermined. The germline V and J ends were trimmed by 8 bases and 3 bases, with 13 bases remaining between them. The CDR3 loop spans 14 amino acids. Germline V CDR1 and CDR2: MDHEN, SYDVKM. CDR3: CASGETPANEKLFF. In nucleotides, the CDR3 is TGTGCCAGCGGAGAGACCCCAGCTAATGAAAAACTGTTTTTT.

This clonotype was seen just once. The chain has TRBV3-1 and TRBJ2-5, with TRBD1 as a possible D gene (5 bases). CDR1 and CDR2 from the germline V gene are LGHDT and YNNKEL (reference sequence). Deletions cut 4 bases from V and 4 bases from J, with 13 bases between. This CDR3 contains 14 residues. CDR3 bases: TGTGCCAGCAGCCGGGCAGGGCGCCCAGAGACCCAGTACTTC. It yields the protein CASSRAGRPETQYF.

This clonotype was detected ten times or more. The rearrangement links TRBV10-3 to TRBJ2-7; 8 bases are a match to TRBD1. The germline CDR1 and CDR2 sequences are ENHRY and SYGVKD. This CDR3 is built from 12 residues. After removal of 6 bases from V and 6 bases from J, the junction contained 4 bases not matched to a gene. CDR3 region: CAISPDRAEQYF. The CDR3, as DNA: TGTGCCATCAGCCCGGACAGGGCCGAGCAGTACTTC.

The gene calls are TRBV15 and TRBJ2-7; D possibly corresponds to TRBD2 (5 bases). V dropped 2 bases and J dropped 0 bases, with 14 bases sitting between them. The germline gives CDR1 LNHNV, CDR2 YYDKDF (reference sequence). The CDR3 length is 16 residues. The CDR3 coding sequence is TGTGCCACCAGCAGAAGTAAGAGGGAGTACTCCTACGAGCAGTACTTC. Translated, it gives CATSRSKREYSYEQYF.

This sequence joins TRBV20-1 and TRBJ2-1, with TRBD2 as a possible D gene (6 bases). The ends were cut back, 5 bases at V and 9 bases at J, with 8 bases in the middle. There are 10 residues in the CDR3. The germline V gene encodes CDR1 DFQATT and CDR2 SNEGSKA (reference sequence). The CDR3 DNA sequence: TGCAGTGCTTTAGCGGTTGAGCAGTTCTTC. As protein: CSALAVEQFF.

This clonotype showed up just a few times. The chain uses TRBV6-6 and TRBJ2-3; 7 positions match TRBD1. CDR1 and CDR2 from the germline V gene are MNHNY and SVGAGI (reference sequence). This CDR3 contains 14 residues. V lost 2 bases, J lost 7 bases, and 6 bases stayed unmatched. The CDR3: CASSYQEQGNTQYF. The DNA of the CDR3 is TGTGCCAGCAGTTACCAAGAACAGGGGAATACGCAGTATTTT.

This clonotype was seen a handful of times. This chain links TRBV7-9 with TRBJ2-7; D is possibly TRBD2 (5 bases). This CDR3 comprises 14 residues. Trimming took off 3 bases at V and 7 bases at J, with 16 bases between the two ends. Germline V gives CDR1 SEHNR, CDR2 FQNEAQ (reference sequence). CDR3 in DNA: TGTGCCAGCAGCTTCCAGAGGACCACGGGGGAGCAGTACTTC. Its protein product is CASSFQRTTGEQYF.

This sequence joins TRBV27 and TRBJ2-1; 8 nucleotides agree with TRBD2. Trimming took 8 bases from V and 7 from J; bases not matched to a gene: 13. The germline V gene has CDR1 MNHEY and CDR2 SMNVEV (reference sequence). CDR3 length equals 15 residues. CDR3 sequence (DNA): TGTGCCAGCTCTCAACTCCCGGGACTAGTGAATGAGCAGTTCTTC. Translating it yields CASSQLPGLVNEQFF.

Only a few counts were recorded for this clonotype. The chain is built from TRBV30 and TRBJ2-7; 12 bases line up with TRBD2. CDR1 is GTSNPN, CDR2 SVGIG, per germline (reference sequence). The CDR3 has 14 amino acids. With 1 base clipped from V and 3 bases from J, the junction kept 1 base outside the gene matches. The CDR3 sequence is CAWSGTSGVYEQYF. CDR3 bases: TGTGCCTGGAGTGGGACTAGCGGGGTCTACGAGCAGTACTTC.

This clonotype was observed many times. The chain has TRBV28 and TRBJ2-7, with D hard to call. Trimming left V 5 bases short and J 2 bases short, with 7 bases between. The CDR3 loop spans 12 amino acids. Germline V gene lookup returns CDR1 MDHEN and CDR2 SYDVKM. The CDR3 is CASSNLAYEQYF. CDR3 nucleotide sequence: TGTGCCAGCAGTAATCTCGCCTACGAGCAGTACTTC.

The chain uses TRBV25-1 and TRBJ1-5; D not resolved. The germline V gene encodes CDR1 MGHDK and CDR2 SYGVNS. This CDR3 has 14 residues. Deletions cut 5 bases from V and 0 bases from J, with 8 bases between. The CDR3 coding sequence is TGTGCCAGCAGTAACCCTAATAGCAATCAGCCCCAGCATTTT. Protein product: CASSNPNSNQPQHF.

This clonotype was seen more than once but under ten times. This chain uses TRBV7-2 with TRBJ2-5; 9 bases are shared with TRBD2. The V gene end was trimmed by 5 bases and the J gene end by 1 base; junction bases not matched to a gene: 11. Germline V gene lookup returns CDR1 SGHTA and CDR2 FQGNSA. This CDR3 region has 17 residues. The CDR3 protein is CASSGGLAGDIQETQYF. CDR3 bases: TGTGCCAGCAGCGGGGGATTAGCGGGAGACATCCAAGAGACCCAGTACTTC.

This clonotype was observed at least ten times. The J gene is TRBJ2-1, the V gene TRBV24-1; D uncertain. Trimming shortened V by 3 bases and J by 3 bases, and 5 bases separated the two germline ends. CDR1 and CDR2 from the germline V gene are KGHDR and SFDVKD. The CDR3 extends over 13 amino acids. The CDR3 region has the DNA TGTGCCACCAGTGATCACGTCTACAATGAGCAGTTCTTC. Encoded protein: CATSDHVYNEQFF.